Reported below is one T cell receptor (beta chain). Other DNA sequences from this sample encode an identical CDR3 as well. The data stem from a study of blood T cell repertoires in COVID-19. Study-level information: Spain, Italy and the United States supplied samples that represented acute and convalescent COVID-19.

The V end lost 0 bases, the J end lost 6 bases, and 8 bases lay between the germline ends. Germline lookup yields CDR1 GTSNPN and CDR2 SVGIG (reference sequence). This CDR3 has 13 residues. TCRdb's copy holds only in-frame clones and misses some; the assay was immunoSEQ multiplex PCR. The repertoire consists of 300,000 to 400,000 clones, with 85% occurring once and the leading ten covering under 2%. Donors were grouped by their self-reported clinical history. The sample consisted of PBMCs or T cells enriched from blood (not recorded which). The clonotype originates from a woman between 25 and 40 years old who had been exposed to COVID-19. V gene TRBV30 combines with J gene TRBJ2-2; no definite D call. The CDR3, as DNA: TGTGCCTGGAGTGTATCGGGTGCCGGGGAGCTGTTTTTT. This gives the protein CAWSVSGAGELFF. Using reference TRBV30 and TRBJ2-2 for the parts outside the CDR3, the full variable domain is SQTIHQWPATLVQPVGSPLSLECTVEGTSNPNLYWYRQAAGRGLQLLFYSVGIGQISSEVPQNLSASRPQDRQFILSSKKLLLSDSGFYLCAWSVSGAGELFFGEGSRLTVL.